These 18 T cell receptor beta chains were all obtained from the same sample, sequenced in a study of PD-1 blockade in classical Hodgkin lymphoma. Each patient experienced a relapse that followed autologous stem cell transplantation, and brentuximab vedotin exposure varied. Measured with immunoSEQ multiplex PCR; TCRdb has only the in-frame clones, and not every one. The sample has more than 45,000 clones, around 73% seen once. This sample comprised peripheral blood mononuclear cells (PBMCs), obtained before the second cycle of nivolumab. The receptors were gathered from a human donor with classical Hodgkin lymphoma.

The chain employs TRBV9 and TRBJ2-7; 8 nucleotides line up with TRBD2. The CDR3 contains 14 residues. Germline loops: CDR1 SGDLS, CDR2 YYNGEE. The junction had 9 bases not matched to a gene; V was cut back by 4 bases and J by 6 bases. The CDR3 loop reads CASSFSGGAGEQYF. The CDR3 DNA sequence: TGTGCCAGCAGCTTCTCCGGGGGGGCCGGCGAGCAGTACTTC.

The count of this clone is one. The rearrangement links TRBV28 to TRBJ1-1, with 11 bases identical to TRBD1. The CDR3 runs 12 residues. CDR1 MDHEN and CDR2 SYDVKM come from the germline V gene. Unmatched junction bases numbered 4, after V lost 8 bases and J lost 8 bases. This CDR3 reads CASPGTGGEAFF. The CDR3 bases are TGTGCCAGCCCCGGGACAGGGGGGGAAGCTTTCTTT.

The chain links TRBV7-2 to TRBJ1-3; no reliable D call. V dropped 2 bases and J dropped 4 bases, with 3 bases sitting between them. The CDR3 has 12 residues. From germline, CDR1 is SGHTA and CDR2 FQGNSA. The CDR3 loop reads CASSLRGNTIYF. The CDR3, as DNA: TGTGCCAGCAGCTTAAGAGGAAACACCATATATTTT.

The chain is built from TRBV15 and TRBJ2-3; no clear D gene. The CDR3 loop spans 15 amino acids. The V gene lost 0 bases and the J gene lost 5 bases, with 12 bases spanning the gap. Per the germline V gene, CDR1 is LNHNV and CDR2 is YYDKDF (reference sequence). Written as DNA, the CDR3 is TGTGCCACCAGCAGAGATTCCCCCCAAGGAGATACGCAGTATTTT. Its translation: CATSRDSPQGDTQYF.

This rearrangement joins TRBV2 to TRBJ2-7; TRBD2 might be the D (5 bases). The CDR3 totals 14 residues. Germline loops: CDR1 SNHLY, CDR2 FYNNEI. V dropped 3 bases and J dropped 1 base, with 10 bases sitting between them. The CDR3 spells CASSEDSLSYEQYF. The CDR3 DNA sequence: TGTGCCAGCAGTGAGGACTCCCTTTCCTACGAGCAGTACTTC.

The chain recombines TRBV6-5 with TRBJ2-5, with D uncertain. V was shortened by 6 bases and J by 2 bases, with 13 bases between the two germline ends. The length of the CDR3 is 14 residues. CDR1 is MNHEY and CDR2 is SVGAGI in the germline V gene. DNA for the CDR3: TGTGCCAGCAGGCCCACACACACTCAAGAGACCCAGTACTTC. The encoded protein is CASRPTHTQETQYF.

The V call is TRBV10-3, the J call TRBJ2-1; 11 positions match TRBD1. The length of the CDR3 is 15 residues. V trimming: 2 bases; J trimming: 9 bases; junction bases outside the gene matches: 6. CDR1 is ENHRY and CDR2 is SYGVKD in the germline V gene. CDR3 nucleotides: TGTGCCATCAGTGAGCCGGGACAGGGGGTCTCTGAGCAGTTCTTC. Its translation is CAISEPGQGVSEQFF.

The chain recombines TRBV28 with TRBJ1-5; no clear D gene. Germline CDR1 MDHEN, CDR2 SYDVKM. V lost 3 bases and J lost 10, with 7 bases in between. The CDR3 length is 11 residues. CDR3 in DNA: TGTGCCAGCAGTTTTATAGGTCCCCAGCATTTT. It is translated as CASSFIGPQHF.

A few counts support this clone. The rearrangement uses TRBV5-1 and TRBJ2-1, with D tentatively TRBD2 (5 bases). Per germline, CDR1 SGHRS and CDR2 YFSETQ. The CDR3 length is 15 residues. V was trimmed by 4 bases and J by 2 bases, leaving 13 bases between them. The CDR3: CASSADSTTYNEQFF. The DNA of the CDR3 is TGCGCCAGCAGCGCGGACTCAACTACCTACAATGAGCAGTTCTTC.

The chain has TRBV6-1 and TRBJ2-7; D gene unclear. CDR3 size: 14 residues. The V gene lost 6 bases and the J gene lost 5 bases, with 17 bases spanning the gap. The V gene's germline CDR1 is MNHNS and CDR2 SASEGT. The CDR3: CASREPVPPNEQYF. The CDR3 DNA reads TGTGCCAGCAGGGAACCCGTTCCGCCCAACGAGCAGTACTTC.

In regard to this clone: Within the sample, other DNA sequences also encode this same CDR3. The chain employs TRBV7-2 and TRBJ2-7, with D perhaps TRBD2 (6 bases). Trimming left V 5 bases short and J 0 bases short, with 14 bases between. The CDR3 contains 15 residues. Germline V lookup: CDR1 SGHTA, CDR2 FQGNSA. The CDR3 DNA reads as TGTGCCAGCAGCCCCAGTAGCGGATCCTCCTACGAGCAGTACTTC. Its translation is CASSPSSGSSYEQYF. Based on the CDR3 plus reference TRBV7-2 and TRBJ2-7, the full variable domain is GAGVSQSPSNKVTEKGKDVELRCDPISGHTALYWYRQSLGQGLEFLIYFQGNSAPDKSGLPSDRFSAERTGGSVSTLTIQRTQQEDSAVYLCASSPSSGSSYEQYFGPGTRLTVT.

This clone came up a few times. V is TRBV28 and J is TRBJ1-1; D is perhaps TRBD1 (6 bases). CDR3 length equals 13 residues. V lost 8 bases and J lost 3, with 13 bases in between. CDR1 and CDR2 (germline): MDHEN, SYDVKM. The CDR3 spells CASYSTGYTEAFF. CDR3 bases: TGTGCCAGCTACTCTACAGGGTACACTGAAGCTTTCTTT.

The gene calls are TRBV9 and TRBJ1-4, with 10 bases lining up with TRBD1. CDR1 is SGDLS and CDR2 is YYNGEE in the germline V gene. CDR3 length: 16 residues. V was pared by 0 bases and J by 3 bases, with 2 bases of the junction left unmatched. DNA for the CDR3: TGTGCCAGCAGCGTAGAGGACAGGGGGGCTAATGAAAAACTGTTTTTT. It yields the protein CASSVEDRGANEKLFF.

V gene TRBV28 combines with J gene TRBJ2-7; 10 bases line up with TRBD1. J lost 1 base, V lost 8 bases, and 11 bases had no gene match. Germline V CDR1 and CDR2: MDHEN, SYDVKM. There are 16 residues in the CDR3. This chain's CDR3 is CASAGFGTGVSYEQYF. CDR3 nucleotides: TGTGCCAGCGCTGGGTTCGGGACAGGGGTATCCTACGAGCAGTACTTC.

This clone has only one observation. The V call is TRBV6-5, the J call TRBJ1-2; no reliable D call. Germline V gene data show CDR1 as MNHEY and CDR2 as SVGAGI. With 0 bases removed from V and 6 bases from J, the gap between germline ends came to 14 bases. The CDR3 runs to 15 residues. DNA for the CDR3: TGTGCCAGCAGTTACTCCTATAGAGACACCAATGGCTACACCTTC. As protein: CASSYSYRDTNGYTF.

The chain couples TRBV5-1 to TRBJ2-5; 8 nucleotides line up with TRBD2. V lost 2 bases and J lost 5; bases outside the gene matches: 8. The CDR3 spans 15 residues. Germline V lookup: CDR1 SGHRS, CDR2 YFSETQ. Here the CDR3 DNA reads TGCGCCAGCAGCTTAATGGCGGGAGGCGGGGAGACCCAGTACTTC. Encoded protein: CASSLMAGGGETQYF.

The rearrangement uses TRBV5-4 and TRBJ2-1; the D gene is possibly TRBD2 (6 bases). This CDR3 is built from 15 residues. Trimming stripped 6 bases from V and 0 bases from J, with 13 bases between. The germline gives CDR1 SGHNT, CDR2 YYREEE (reference sequence). The CDR3 coding sequence is TGTGCCAGCACCCACGGGGGTAGCTCCTACAATGAGCAGTTCTTC. This gives the protein CASTHGGSSYNEQFF.

The rearrangement uses TRBV19 and TRBJ2-7; D is perhaps TRBD1 (7 bases). The CDR3 totals 15 residues. Trimming took 3 bases from V and 3 from J, leaving 15 bases between them. Germline V gives CDR1 LNHDA, CDR2 SQIVND (reference sequence). CDR3 sequence reads: CASSIRRGQLYEQYF. The CDR3, as DNA: TGTGCCAGTAGTATTAGGAGGGGACAGCTCTACGAGCAGTACTTC.